This TCR beta chain is from a study of breast tumors, draining lymph nodes, adjacent tissues. TCRdb re-derived calls from the multiplex PCR reads in MiXCR, one entry per CDR3 protein. Among 55,000 to 75,000 distinct CDR3 sequences listed, less than 45% were seen once. Study-level findings and limits: Tumor T cell lymph node origin was a supported hypothesis, not proven. Compared with basal-like, luminal-like tumors shared significantly more repertoire with nontumor tissue. The data were judged consistent with most tumor T cells coming from lymph node and expanding in tumor. Tumor TCR diversity was below lymph nodes but above nontumor tissue.

Comments on this clonotype: What it binds is unknown.

This CDR3 region has 12 residues. The germline gives CDR1 MRHNA, CDR2 SNTAGT. V gave up 6 bases and J gave up 6 bases; unmatched junction bases: 4. This sequence originates from a female donor with breast cancer. Some clones in this sample may be carry-over from other donors' samples. The V gene is TRBV6-4, the J gene TRBJ1-2; 7 bases map to TRBD1. Sequencing was done on a sample of breast tumor tissue. This chain's CDR3 is CASRTGVNGYTF. The CDR3, as DNA: TGTGCCAGCAGAACAGGGGTGAATGGCTACACCTTC.